Presented here are 21 T cell receptor beta chains from one specimen sequenced in a study of blood T cell repertoires in COVID-19 (dated by TCRdb to the early 2020s). Library prep was done by the immunoSEQ multiplex PCR assay. TCRdb retrieved this table from immuneACCESS and kept in-frame rearrangements only. Not all clones are present; in checked studies, unresolved V genes account for under half, and no reason is known for the remainder. In all, the sample holds 200,000 to 250,000 clones, and around four fifths of those were seen once. The ten largest clones take up 7.6% of the sample. Sequenced sample: peripheral blood. The receptors were gathered from a woman in her forties or fifties with active or convalescent COVID-19.

V is TRBV5-1 and J is TRBJ1-1, with 8 bases identical to TRBD1. Trimming cost V 4 bases and J 4 bases; bases outside gene matches: 3. CDR1 SGHRS and CDR2 YFSETQ come from the germline V gene. This CDR3 has 13 residues. Written as DNA, the CDR3 is TGCGCCAGCAGCGCCACAGGGGGCACTGAAGCTTTCTTT. This gives the protein CASSATGGTEAFF.

The chain uses TRBV3-1 (or the pseudogene TRBV3-2) and TRBJ1-2; TRBD1 matches 11 bases. The CDR3 covers 14 residues. V dropped 4 bases and J dropped 6; count of bases not matched to a gene: 4. CDR1 LGHDT and CDR2 YNNKEL come from the germline V gene (reference sequence). CDR3 nucleotide sequence: TGTGCCAGCAGCCCCTCGGACAGGGGGCATGGCTACACCTTC. Translated, it gives CASSPSDRGHGYTF.

The J gene is TRBJ2-1, the V gene TRBV30; 9 positions match TRBD2. Germline CDR1 and CDR2: GTSNPN and SVGIG (reference sequence). This CDR3 contains 15 residues. The V segment lost 0 bases and the J segment 8 bases; nucleotides outside the gene matches: 8. CDR3 loop: CAWSVTGLASDEQFF. The CDR3 DNA reads TGTGCCTGGAGTGTTACTGGACTAGCGAGCGATGAGCAGTTCTTC.

CDR3: CASSWRGYEQFF. The CDR3 bases are TGTGCCAGCAGTTGGAGGGGTTATGAGCAGTTCTTC. The chain uses TRBV27 and TRBJ2-1; D is perhaps TRBD2 (6 bases). With 4 bases removed from V and 8 bases from J, the gap between germline ends came to 9 bases. The germline gives CDR1 MNHEY, CDR2 SMNVEV (reference sequence). The CDR3 extends over 12 amino acids.

The chain carries TRBV15 and TRBJ1-1; D gene ambiguous. Trimming shortened V by 1 base and J by 8 bases, and 8 bases separated the two germline ends. Germline-derived CDR1 and CDR2 are LNHNV and YYDKDF (reference sequence). CDR3 length: 12 amino acids. This CDR3 is CATSRGLGEAFF. CDR3 in DNA: TGTGCCACCAGCAGAGGCCTGGGCGAAGCTTTCTTT. The entire variable domain, with the rest obtained from reference TRBV15 and TRBJ1-1, is as follows: DAMVIQNPRYQVTQFGKPVTLSCSQTLNHNVMYWYQQKSSQAPKLLFHYYDKDFNNEADTPDNFQSRRPNTSFCFLDIRSPGLGDTAMYLCATSRGLGEAFFGQGTRLTVV.

This chain joins TRBV7-2 and TRBJ2-5; TRBD2 might be the D (7 bases). Trimming removed 6 bases at V and 5 bases at J, with 22 bases between. There are 16 residues in the CDR3. Germline V gives CDR1 SGHTA, CDR2 FQGNSA. The CDR3 nucleotides read TGTGCCAGCAGGGCTGGAGGCCCGGGGGGCTGGGAGACCCAGTACTTC. Its translation: CASRAGGPGGWETQYF. The full variable domain, rest sourced from reference TRBV7-2 and TRBJ2-5, is GAGVSQSPSNKVTEKGKDVELRCDPISGHTALYWYRQSLGQGLEFLIYFQGNSAPDKSGLPSDRFSAERTGGSVSTLTIQRTQQEDSAVYLCASRAGGPGGWETQYFGPGTRLLVL.

The V call is TRBV24-1, the J call TRBJ2-5; possible D gene TRBD1, 5 bases. Deletions cut 2 bases from V and 4 bases from J, with 10 bases between. The CDR3 covers 14 residues. CDR1 and CDR2 from the germline V gene are KGHDR and SFDVKD. The CDR3 loop reads CATSDSQGRETQYF. The CDR3 nucleotides are TGTGCCACCAGTGATTCGCAGGGTAGAGAGACCCAGTACTTC.

The V and J genes are TRBV20-1 and TRBJ1-6, with D maybe TRBD1 (5 bases). Germline V lookup: CDR1 DFQATT, CDR2 SNEGSKA (reference sequence). CDR3 length: 15 residues. V lost 3 bases to trimming and J lost 7 bases, with 16 bases between them. CDR3 sequence reads: CSASASGHTNSPLHF. The DNA of the CDR3 is TGCAGTGCTAGTGCTTCCGGACACACAAATTCACCCCTCCACTTT.

This clone is a singleton in its sample. The chain employs TRBV11-2 and TRBJ2-7, with 8 bases fitting TRBD1. The CDR3 spans 17 residues. V was clipped by 2 bases and J by 2 bases; unmatched bases: 11. Germline V gene data show CDR1 as SGHAT and CDR2 as FQNNGV. DNA for the CDR3: TGTGCCAGCAGCTTAATGCGCTCAGGGGGCCGACCCTACGAGCAGTACTTC. Protein sequence: CASSLMRSGGRPYEQYF.

The chain links TRBV5-1 to TRBJ1-1, with 8 bases aligning to TRBD1. Trimming took 1 base from V and 3 from J; bases not matched to a gene: 5. The germline V gene encodes CDR1 SGHRS and CDR2 YFSETQ. This CDR3 spans 15 amino acids. CDR3 DNA: TGCGCCAGCAGCTTGACAGGGGGTAGTTACACTGAAGCTTTCTTT. Its translation: CASSLTGGSYTEAFF.

The chain uses TRBV6-1 and TRBJ1-2; 9 nucleotides agree with TRBD1. From germline, CDR1 is MNHNS and CDR2 SASEGT. V gave up 2 bases and J gave up 5 bases; unmatched junction bases: 6. The CDR3 is 15 amino acids. The DNA of the CDR3 is TGTGCCAGCAGTGAACTAGGACAGGGGCCTTATGGCTACACCTTC. It yields the protein CASSELGQGPYGYTF.

CDR3 in DNA: TGCGCCAGCAGTTTCAGACAGGGGCGCTATGGCTACACCTTC. As protein: CASSFRQGRYGYTF. V usage is TRBV5-1 and J usage is TRBJ1-2; 8 bases map to TRBD1. Germline CDR1 is SGHRS and CDR2 is YFSETQ. CDR3 length: 14 residues. V dropped 5 bases and J dropped 4; count of bases not matched to a gene: 7.

This clone was seen more than once but under ten times. This chain joins TRBV14 and TRBJ2-6; D uncertain. The germline V gene encodes CDR1 SGHDN and CDR2 FVKESK. The CDR3 runs to 19 residues. The V end lost 4 bases, the J end lost 4 bases, and 23 bases lay between the germline ends. CDR3 DNA sequence: TGTGCCAGCAGCCTATTGGTCGTGACTCAGCCCTCCGGGGCCAACGTCCTGACTTTC. This encodes CASSLLVVTQPSGANVLTF.

This chain links TRBV6-6 with TRBJ1-1; maybe TRBD1 (5 bases). The CDR3 runs 13 residues. CDR1 and CDR2 (germline): MNHNY, SVGAGI (reference sequence). Trimming left V 2 bases short and J 6 bases short, with 10 bases between. CDR3 residues: CASSYRGDAEAFF. Here the CDR3 DNA reads TGTGCCAGCAGTTACAGGGGCGACGCTGAAGCTTTCTTT.

The CDR3: CSAERQGAYGYTF. The CDR3 DNA is TGCAGCGCAGAAAGACAGGGAGCTTATGGCTACACCTTC. The chain links TRBV29-1 to TRBJ1-2, with TRBD1 identical over 7 bases. Germline V lookup: CDR1 SQVTM, CDR2 ANQGSEA. The CDR3 length is 13 residues. With V trimmed by 7 bases and J by 5 bases, 10 bases remained unmatched.

J is TRBJ2-5 and V is TRBV2, with D hard to call. Trimming pared 8 bases from V and 3 bases from J, leaving 13 bases between. The CDR3 sequence is 13 residues long. Germline CDR1 is SNHLY and CDR2 is FYNNEI. CDR3 loop: CASESAAKETQYF. The CDR3 DNA sequence: TGTGCCAGCGAGTCGGCGGCTAAAGAGACCCAGTACTTC. The full variable domain, with the rest looked up from reference TRBV2 and TRBJ2-5, is EPEVTQTPSHQVTQMGQEVILRCVPISNHLYFYWYRQILGQKVEFLVSFYNNEISEKSEIFDDQFSVERPDGSNFTLKIRSTKLEDSAMYFCASESAAKETQYFGPGTRLLVL.

This rearrangement joins TRBV6-5 to TRBJ2-6; D uncertain. The germline V gene has CDR1 MNHEY and CDR2 SVGAGI. The CDR3 covers 15 residues. The V gene lost 5 bases and the J gene lost 4 bases, with 12 bases spanning the gap. DNA for the CDR3: TGTGCCAGCAGTCCCAGTTCCTTCGGGGCCAACGTCCTGACTTTC. It is translated as CASSPSSFGANVLTF.

CDR3 in DNA: TGTGCCAGCAGTTTAACCGGCCAGGGCTATAACTATGGCTACACCTTC. Its protein product is CASSLTGQGYNYGYTF. This sequence joins TRBV27 and TRBJ1-2; D is perhaps TRBD1 (5 bases). V lost 2 bases to trimming and J lost 1 base, with 14 bases between them. CDR1 is MNHEY, CDR2 SMNVEV, per germline (reference sequence). The CDR3 has 16 amino acids.

This clone was found a few times. This sample also contains other DNA sequences that code for the same CDR3. The CDR3 bases are TGTGCCAGTAGTATTAACAGGGCGACAGATACGCAGTATTTT. Its translation: CASSINRATDTQYF. The chain is built from TRBV19 and TRBJ2-3, with a tentative D call TRBD1 (6 bases). V lost 3 bases to trimming and J lost 3 bases, with 10 bases between them. Germline assignment: CDR1 LNHDA and CDR2 SQIVND (reference sequence). This CDR3 has 14 residues.

The rearrangement joins TRBV4-1 to TRBJ2-6, with a tentative D call TRBD1 (5 bases). Trimming cost V 7 bases and J 2 bases, with 15 bases left between them. This CDR3 region has 16 residues. Looked up from germline, CDR1 is MGHRA and CDR2 is YSYEKL. CDR3: CASTLQGMPGANVLTF. The CDR3 coding sequence is TGCGCCAGCACCCTTCAGGGAATGCCTGGGGCCAACGTCCTGACTTTC.

The chain is built from TRBV6-5 and TRBJ2-1; 7 nucleotides match TRBD2. Germline CDR1 MNHEY, CDR2 SVGAGI. Unmatched junction bases numbered 10, after V lost 4 bases and J lost 7 bases. The CDR3 contains 15 residues. CDR3 sequence: CASSLAGDPWNEQFF. The CDR3, as DNA: TGTGCCAGCAGTTTGGCGGGAGACCCGTGGAATGAGCAGTTCTTC.